Listed below are T cell receptor beta chains from one sample, sequenced in a study of a mutant IDH1 vaccine in newly diagnosed glioma. The antigens for these receptors are not known. TCRdb's table, derived via immunoSEQ multiplex PCR, lists solely in-frame clones and lacks some. The sample lists tens of thousands of clones, about 87% seen once, with about 2% in the top ten. Sequences were derived from PBMCs, sampled from a glioma patient whose treatment included an IDH1 peptide vaccine. These receptors originate from a man aged 25 to 40 with glioma. CDR3s include the opening cysteine and the closing phenylalanine or tryptophan. Fields, in order: V gene, clone size, J gene, D gene, CDR3 DNA, CDR3 protein. D genes are given only for firm matches. Size tells how often a clone was seen (once, few, many) or the class of an expanded clone, and some rows leave it out.

v_call: TRBV6-1; clone_size: -; j_call: TRBJ2-6; d_call: TRBD2; cdr3_nt: TGTGCCAGCAGTGGAACTAGCGGGAGGGCGATGGGGGCCAACGTCCTGACTTTC; cdr3_aa: CASSGTSGRAMGANVLTF
v_call: TRBV5-6; clone_size: -; j_call: TRBJ2-2; d_call: -; cdr3_nt: TGTGCCAGCAGCTTTCCATCCGGGGAGCTGTTTTTT; cdr3_aa: CASSFPSGELFF
v_call: TRBV6-5; clone_size: -; j_call: TRBJ1-2; d_call: TRBD1; cdr3_nt: TGTGCCACCACGGACAGGGTACATGGCTACACCTTC; cdr3_aa: CATTDRVHGYTF
v_call: TRBV28; clone_size: -; j_call: TRBJ1-2; d_call: TRBD1; cdr3_nt: TGTGCCAGCAGGGAACAGGGGGCAGATGGCTACACCTTC; cdr3_aa: CASREQGADGYTF
v_call: TRBV2; clone_size: -; j_call: TRBJ1-2; d_call: -; cdr3_nt: TGTGCCAGCACTATACCCGGGAGCTACACCTTC; cdr3_aa: CASTIPGSYTF
v_call: TRBV10-1; clone_size: once; j_call: TRBJ2-7; d_call: TRBD1; cdr3_nt: TGCGCCAGCAGCTGCCCCGGACAGGGAGAAGGCGAGCAGTACTTC; cdr3_aa: CASSCPGQGEGEQYF
v_call: TRBV7-8; clone_size: -; j_call: TRBJ1-2; d_call: -; cdr3_nt: TGTGCCAGCAGCTTAGCGGGCCAGGGCTATGGCTACACCTTC; cdr3_aa: CASSLAGQGYGYTF
v_call: TRBV27; clone_size: -; j_call: TRBJ2-1; d_call: -; cdr3_nt: TGTGCCAGCAGCCCTATAGCGAAAAGCTCCTACAATGAGCAGTTCTTC; cdr3_aa: CASSPIAKSSYNEQFF
v_call: TRBV28; clone_size: once; j_call: TRBJ2-3; d_call: -; cdr3_nt: TGTGCCAGCAGTTTACATTTCCAGGGTGGGGGGGATACGCAGTATTTT; cdr3_aa: CASSLHFQGGGDTQYF
v_call: TRBV5-1; clone_size: -; j_call: TRBJ2-1; d_call: TRBD2; cdr3_nt: TGCGCCAGCAGGCAGCGGGAGGGATTCAAGTCCTACAATGAGCAGTTCTTC; cdr3_aa: CASRQREGFKSYNEQFF
v_call: TRBV7-9; clone_size: -; j_call: TRBJ1-2; d_call: -; cdr3_nt: TGTGCCAGCAGCCATGACAGTGGCTATGGCTACACCTTC; cdr3_aa: CASSHDSGYGYTF
v_call: TRBV11-2; clone_size: -; j_call: TRBJ2-7; d_call: -; cdr3_nt: TGTGCCAGCAGCACCTGGACAGTCCCCTACGAGCAGTACTTC; cdr3_aa: CASSTWTVPYEQYF
v_call: TRBV11-2; clone_size: -; j_call: TRBJ1-6; d_call: -; cdr3_nt: TGTGCCAGCAGCCCGGACTTGTATTCACCCCTCCACTTT; cdr3_aa: CASSPDLYSPLHF
v_call: TRBV5-1; clone_size: -; j_call: TRBJ2-7; d_call: -; cdr3_nt: TGCGCCAGCAGCTTGGAGGCGGGGAGCTCCTACGAGCAGTACTTC; cdr3_aa: CASSLEAGSSYEQYF
v_call: TRBV28; clone_size: once; j_call: TRBJ1-2; d_call: -; cdr3_nt: TGTGCCAGCAACTTAGACCCCTTCTATGGCTACACCTTC; cdr3_aa: CASNLDPFYGYTF
v_call: TRBV28; clone_size: few; j_call: TRBJ1-5; d_call: -; cdr3_nt: TGTGCCAGCAGTTTATTAGGAGGGAATAGCAATCAGCCCCAGCATTTT; cdr3_aa: CASSLLGGNSNQPQHF
v_call: TRBV9; clone_size: -; j_call: TRBJ1-1; d_call: -; cdr3_nt: TGTGCCAGCAGTCCGCCGACAGGCTTGAGGGACACTGAAGCTTTCTTT; cdr3_aa: CASSPPTGLRDTEAFF
v_call: TRBV23-1; clone_size: -; j_call: TRBJ1-1; d_call: -; cdr3_nt: TGCGCCAGCAGATTTAACAACCCGGGAGAATCGTACACTGAAGCTTTCTTT; cdr3_aa: CASRFNNPGESYTEAFF
v_call: TRBV27; clone_size: once; j_call: TRBJ2-5; d_call: TRBD2; cdr3_nt: TGTGCCAGCAGTTTAAAGGGGACTAGCGGGAGGTTAGAGACCCAGTACTTC; cdr3_aa: CASSLKGTSGRLETQYF
v_call: TRBV9; clone_size: -; j_call: TRBJ2-1; d_call: -; cdr3_nt: TGTGCCAGCAGCCTAAGTGTTGGAACTCACAATGAGCAGTTCTTC; cdr3_aa: CASSLSVGTHNEQFF
v_call: TRBV4-1; clone_size: few; j_call: TRBJ1-1; d_call: -; cdr3_nt: TGCGCCAGCAGCCTCTGGGTTAAGGGGACTGAAGCTTTCTTT; cdr3_aa: CASSLWVKGTEAFF
v_call: TRBV6-6; clone_size: -; j_call: TRBJ2-1; d_call: TRBD1; cdr3_nt: TGTGCCAGCAGACGCACCCGGACAGGGGGCTACAATGAGCAGTTCTTC; cdr3_aa: CASRRTRTGGYNEQFF
v_call: TRBV28; clone_size: -; j_call: TRBJ2-5; d_call: -; cdr3_nt: TGTGCCACCAGTTCCCGCGCTCCGCCCGGGCAAGAGACCCAGTACTTC; cdr3_aa: CATSSRAPPGQETQYF